The next 19 T cell receptor beta chains were all read from a single sample in a study of OX40 agonist ivuxolimab in advanced cancers. The assay was immunoSEQ multiplex PCR, and TCRdb's table has in-frame clones only and misses some. The sample holds 45,000 or so clones, 75% to 85% seen once. This material consisted of CD4+ or CD8+ T cells sorted from blood, taken in a trial of the OX40 agonist ivuxolimab. These receptors all come from an adult with an advanced solid tumor such as melanoma, head and neck, liver or kidney cancer.

The rearrangement joins TRBV7-3 to TRBJ2-7; D might be TRBD1 (6 bases). The germline V gene encodes CDR1 SGHTA and CDR2 FQGTGA. The CDR3 spans 14 residues. V lost 5 bases and J 5 bases, leaving 16 bases between the germline ends. CDR3 nucleotide sequence: TGTGCCAGCAGCCCAATTTGGGCAGGGGACGAGCAGTACTTC. Residues: CASSPIWAGDEQYF.

The V call is TRBV5-6, the J call TRBJ2-2; D possibly corresponds to TRBD1 (6 bases). Trimming took 6 bases from V and 7 from J, leaving 19 bases between them. Germline-derived CDR1 and CDR2 are SGHDT and YYEEEE. CDR3 length equals 15 residues. For the CDR3, the DNA is TGTGCCAGCACTGACGGCTGGGGGCAGGACGGGGAGCTGTTTTTT. Its protein is CASTDGWGQDGELFF.

The chain is built from TRBV7-2 and TRBJ1-6, with 10 bases matching TRBD1. This CDR3 is built from 18 residues. Looked up from germline, CDR1 is SGHTA and CDR2 is FQGNSA. V dropped 1 base and J dropped 6; count of bases not matched to a gene: 9. The CDR3 nucleotides read TGTGCCAGCAGCTTAGGACAGGGGGCCAGGGCACCTAATTCACCCCTCCACTTT. Translated: CASSLGQGARAPNSPLHF.

The V and J genes are TRBV5-6 and TRBJ2-5; D could derive from TRBD1 or TRBD2 (5 bases each). Trimming took off 4 bases at V and 3 bases at J, with 10 bases between the two ends. The CDR3 runs 13 residues. Germline lookup yields CDR1 SGHDT and CDR2 YYEEEE. The CDR3 region has the DNA TGTGCCAGCAGCCCAGGGACGGAAGAGACCCAGTACTTC. Encoded protein: CASSPGTEETQYF.

This rearrangement joins TRBV2 to TRBJ2-7, with 8 positions matching TRBD1. This CDR3 comprises 14 residues. In germline, CDR1 is SNHLY, CDR2 FYNNEI. V gave up 6 bases and J gave up 2 bases; unmatched junction bases: 6. Here the CDR3 DNA reads TGTGCCAGCAGGTCGGACAGGGTAACCTACGAGCAGTACTTC. Residues: CASRSDRVTYEQYF.

Here the CDR3 reads CASSEVAAGNYGYTF. The DNA of the CDR3 is TGTGCCAGCAGTGAAGTGGCGGCAGGGAACTATGGCTACACCTTC. V gene TRBV6-1 combines with J gene TRBJ1-2; possibly TRBD1 for D (5 bases). The length of the CDR3 is 15 residues. The V end lost 1 base, the J end lost 2 bases, and 11 bases lay between the germline ends. The germline CDR1 and CDR2 sequences are MNHNS and SASEGT.

The J gene is TRBJ2-1, the V gene TRBV5-1; D is unclear. With 1 base removed from V and 5 bases from J, the gap between germline ends came to 13 bases. Germline assignment: CDR1 SGHRS and CDR2 YFSETQ. The CDR3 consists of 15 residues. CDR3 loop: CASSLSAALNNEQFF. In DNA form, the CDR3 reads TGCGCCAGCAGCTTGTCGGCAGCCCTTAACAATGAGCAGTTCTTC.

A single count supports this clone. The V and J genes are TRBV11-2 and TRBJ1-2; possibly TRBD1 for D (5 bases). The CDR3 runs 14 residues. The germline V gene has CDR1 SGHAT and CDR2 FQNNGV. Trimming left V 5 bases short and J 2 bases short, with 12 bases between. As DNA, the CDR3 is TGTGCCAGCAGCCCCGGGGGGGGGAACTATGGCTACACCTTC. It yields the protein CASSPGGGNYGYTF.

This clone was counted a single time. The J gene is TRBJ2-6, the V gene TRBV9; D is ambiguous. The CDR3 spans 16 residues. Deletions cut 4 bases from V and 0 bases from J, with 11 bases between. The germline CDR1 and CDR2 sequences are SGDLS and YYNGEE. CDR3 residues: CASSSWQDSGANVLTF. In DNA, the CDR3 is TGTGCCAGCAGCAGCTGGCAGGACTCTGGGGCCAACGTCCTGACTTTC.

The V and J genes are TRBV7-3 and TRBJ1-1; D uncertain. The CDR3 spans 13 residues. Germline-derived CDR1 and CDR2 are SGHTA and FQGTGA. Deletions cut 3 bases from V and 5 bases from J, with 10 bases between. The CDR3: CASSFQWDTEAFF. DNA for the CDR3: TGTGCCAGCAGCTTCCAATGGGATACTGAAGCTTTCTTT.

The chain recombines TRBV15 with TRBJ1-2, with TRBD1 matching over 7 bases. There are 15 residues in the CDR3. V gave up 2 bases and J gave up 1 base; unmatched junction bases: 4. CDR1 and CDR2 from the germline V gene are LNHNV and YYDKDF (reference sequence). The CDR3 coding sequence is TGTGCCACCAGCAGACTGGGACAGAATAACTATGGCTACACCTTC. As protein: CATSRLGQNNYGYTF.

The chain combines TRBV4-2 with TRBJ1-2; 9 nucleotides match TRBD1. CDR3 length: 15 amino acids. Germline V lookup: CDR1 LGHNA, CDR2 YNFKEQ. With 1 base clipped from V and 6 bases from J, the junction kept 6 bases outside the gene matches. CDR3 DNA: TGTGCCAGCAGCCAAGTACCCGGGGACAGGGATGGCTACACCTTC. As protein: CASSQVPGDRDGYTF.

The chain links TRBV18 to TRBJ1-5; no definite D call. The CDR3 is made up of 15 amino acids. Germline assignment: CDR1 KGHSH and CDR2 LQKENI. The ends were cut back, 6 bases at V and 7 bases at J, with 19 bases in the middle. The CDR3 region has the DNA TGTGCCAGCTCGTTTTCCGGGTCCCCTCAACAGCCCCAGCATTTT. As protein: CASSFSGSPQQPQHF.

This chain uses TRBV25-1 with TRBJ1-2; D is unclear. Between the trimmed V and J ends, which lost 3 bases and 8 bases, there was a span of 13 bases. The CDR3 has 13 amino acids. CDR1 MGHDK and CDR2 SYGVNS come from the germline V gene. In nucleotides, the CDR3 is TGTGCCAGCAGTGAGTGGAATTCAGGCGGCTACACCTTC. Protein sequence: CASSEWNSGGYTF.

The chain carries TRBV28 and TRBJ2-3; 8 bases agree with TRBD1. The V segment lost 4 bases and the J segment 5 bases; nucleotides outside the gene matches: 8. Germline lookup yields CDR1 MDHEN and CDR2 SYDVKM. This CDR3 comprises 15 residues. CDR3 region: CASSSTAGGLDTQYF. The CDR3 coding sequence is TGTGCCAGCAGTTCGACGGCAGGGGGCCTAGATACGCAGTATTTT.

The chain carries TRBV9 and TRBJ1-2; no definite D call. Trimming pared 0 bases from V and 7 bases from J, leaving 10 bases between. The CDR3 has 13 residues. Per the germline V gene, CDR1 is SGDLS and CDR2 is YYNGEE. The CDR3 sequence: CASSVGGHGGYTF. The CDR3 nucleotides read TGTGCCAGCAGCGTAGGGGGTCACGGTGGCTACACCTTC.

The rearrangement joins TRBV6-1 to TRBJ1-2; D gene unclear. Germline CDR1 and CDR2: MNHNS and SASEGT. CDR3 length equals 11 residues. The ends were cut back, 2 bases at V and 5 bases at J, with 3 bases in the middle. The CDR3 loop reads CASSESYGYTF. The DNA of the CDR3 is TGTGCCAGCAGTGAAAGTTATGGCTACACCTTC.

The J gene is TRBJ1-5, the V gene TRBV12-5; D ambiguous. Germline V CDR1 and CDR2: LGHNT, FRNRAP. V was clipped by 3 bases and J by 8 bases, with 11 bases between them. The CDR3 is 13 residues long. CDR3 nucleotides: TGTGCTAGTGGTTTAGGAGATGTAAAGCCCCAGCATTTT. Its protein product is CASGLGDVKPQHF.

This clone was detected a few times. The V call is TRBV6-6, the J call TRBJ1-2; no reliable D call. The V and J ends lost 6 bases and 6 bases respectively, with 17 bases between them. The CDR3 length is 14 residues. Germline CDR1 and CDR2: MNHNY and SVGAGI (reference sequence). In DNA, the CDR3 is TGTGCCAGCAGCAACCCGTATAGGTCCGATGGCTACACCTTC. Its protein is CASSNPYRSDGYTF.